A selection of T cell receptor beta chains follows, all from one sample in a study of blood T cell repertoires in COVID-19. Clones were read by immunoSEQ multiplex PCR, and TCRdb kept only the in-frame ones, dropping some. The sample holds 100,000 to 150,000 clones; 81% are singletons and the top ten take around 4.1%. Material: peripheral blood. The source is a woman aged 45 to 65 with acute or convalescent COVID-19. Both conserved end residues are part of each CDR3. A D gene is named only where the DNA matches it firmly. Not all rows give a size; the values are once, few, many and, for expanded clones, a class.

TRBJ2-5 | TRBV5-1 | few | NA | TGCGCCAGCAGCTTAGGGCAGGGTGGCCAAGAGACCCAGTACTTC | CASSLGQGGQETQYF
TRBJ1-2 | TRBV7-9 | NA | NA | TGTGCCAGCAGCTTAGGACAGAACTATGGCTACACCTTC | CASSLGQNYGYTF
TRBJ1-1 | TRBV3-1/TRBV3-2 | NA | NA | TGTGCCAGCAGCCAAGTACGGGGAAAGGGTAACACTGAAGCTTTCTTT | CASSQVRGKGNTEAFF
TRBJ1-5 | TRBV19 | once | NA | TGTGCCAGTAGCCAGACTGCTAGCAATCAGCCCCAGCATTTT | CASSQTASNQPQHF
TRBJ1-5 | TRBV6-2/TRBV6-3 | NA | NA | TGTGCCAGCAGTAGGAGTCACACAGGAAATAGCAATCAGCCCCAGCATTTT | CASSRSHTGNSNQPQHF
TRBJ2-3 | TRBV28 | few | NA | TGTGCCAGCACCCTATCGGGCGGGAGCACAGATACGCAGTATTTT | CASTLSGGSTDTQYF
TRBJ1-2 | TRBV27 | few | TRBD1 | TGTGCCACCCGACAGGGTTACTATGGCTACACCTTC | CATRQGYYGYTF
TRBJ2-2 | TRBV5-1 | NA | TRBD2 | TGCGCCAGCAGCTTGGATCCGGGACTAGCGTCGGGCGGGGAGCTGTTTTTT | CASSLDPGLASGGELFF
TRBJ2-3 | TRBV7-9 | NA | NA | TGTGCCAGCAGCTTAGCACCGGGGGGCACAGATACGCAGTATTTT | CASSLAPGGTDTQYF
TRBJ2-3 | TRBV5-4 | once | NA | TGTGCCAGCAGCCCCGCCTTTGGCGGGGGCACAGATACGCAGTATTTT | CASSPAFGGGTDTQYF
TRBJ2-2 | TRBV9 | NA | NA | TGTGCCAGCAGCGTAGCTCCTGTCGGGGGGCGAGCCGGGGAGCTGTTTTTT | CASSVAPVGGRAGELFF
TRBJ1-2 | TRBV7-9 | NA | TRBD1 | TGTGCCAGCAGCCAGACAGGGGGCTCCTATGGCTACACCTTC | CASSQTGGSYGYTF
TRBJ2-5 | TRBV5-8 | NA | TRBD2 | TGTGCCAGCAGCTTGGGGGGGACTAGCGGGAACACAAAAGAGACCCAGTACTTC | CASSLGGTSGNTKETQYF
TRBJ1-1 | TRBV27 | NA | NA | TGTGCCAGCAGTTTCTCCGGCGGAGGATCTGAAGCTTTCTTT | CASSFSGGGSEAFF
TRBJ1-3 | TRBV19 | NA | TRBD1 | TGTGCCACTCAAGGGACAGGGGCTGGAAACACCATATATTTT | CATQGTGAGNTIYF
TRBJ2-7 | TRBV21-1 | few | NA | TGTGCCAGCAGCCCAGGGACAGGGCGAAGCCCCTACGAGCAGTACTTC | CASSPGTGRSPYEQYF
TRBJ1-2 | TRBV10-3 | once | NA | TGTGCCATCAGTAGAGTCAGGGGAGTAGCTAACTATGGCTACACCTTC | CAISRVRGVANYGYTF
TRBJ2-1 | TRBV5-1 | NA | TRBD1 | TGCGCCAGCAGGAGACAGGGGGTCTACAATGAGCAGTTCTTC | CASRRQGVYNEQFF
TRBJ1-2 | TRBV6-5 | NA | TRBD1 | TGTGCCACCCAATCAGGGGGCCTTTATGGCTACACCTTC | CATQSGGLYGYTF
TRBJ1-2 | TRBV3-1/TRBV3-2 | NA | NA | TGTGCCAGCAGCCAAGGTCAGGGAATGGACTATGGCTACACCTTC | CASSQGQGMDYGYTF
TRBJ2-3 | TRBV10-1 | NA | NA | TGCGCCACCGTACCTCGAGTCCAGTATTTT | CATVPRVQYF
TRBJ1-2 | TRBV9 | NA | NA | TGTGCCAGCAGCGTAGAGGCCCGGGGGGACTATGGCTACACCTTC | CASSVEARGDYGYTF
TRBJ2-7 | TRBV7-2 | NA | NA | TGTGCCAGCAGCGTACAAATATCCTACGAGCAGTACTTC | CASSVQISYEQYF
TRBJ1-2 | TRBV5-1 | few | TRBD1 | TGCGCCAGCAGCCCGGTAGGACAGGGTGGCTACACCTTC | CASSPVGQGGYTF
TRBJ2-3 | TRBV6-5 | NA | TRBD1 | TGTGCCAGCAGCTTGACAGGGGGCCTCTATACGCAGTATTTT | CASSLTGGLYTQYF
TRBJ2-1 | TRBV6-5 | NA | NA | TGTGCCAGCAGTACCGGGATCTTCAACTACAATGAGCAGTTCTTC | CASSTGIFNYNEQFF
TRBJ1-1 | TRBV27 | NA | NA | TGTGCCAGCAGTATCTCAGTGAACACTGAAGCTTTCTTT | CASSISVNTEAFF
TRBJ2-3 | TRBV4-2 | NA | NA | TGTGCCAGCAGCCAAGATCCGGGACTGCAAAATACGCAGTATTTT | CASSQDPGLQNTQYF
TRBJ2-7 | TRBV10-2 | NA | TRBD2 | TGCGCCACCAATTTCGGGGGGGGCCCCGGGGGGAAAAGTCCCTACGAGCAGTACTTC | CATNFGGGPGGKSPYEQYF
TRBJ1-4 | TRBV30 | NA | TRBD1 | TGTGCCTGGACCATCGGACAGGGGAGGGAAAAACTGTTTTTT | CAWTIGQGREKLFF
TRBJ2-2 | TRBV10-3 | few | TRBD2 | TGTGCCACCTCGGGACTAGCGGGGGATGGGGAGCTGTTTTTT | CATSGLAGDGELFF
TRBJ1-5 | TRBV6-5 | NA | TRBD1 | TGTGCCAGCACCTCGGACAGGGGGCTTTATCAGCCCCAGCATTTT | CASTSDRGLYQPQHF
TRBJ1-5 | TRBV5-8 | NA | TRBD1 | TGTGCCAGCAGCGTCTACAGGGGGCTGGATCAGCCCCAGCATTTT | CASSVYRGLDQPQHF
TRBJ2-3 | TRBV10-3 | once | TRBD2 | TGTGCCGTCTCTAGCGGACCTAGCACAGATACGCAGTATTTT | CAVSSGPSTDTQYF
TRBJ1-5 | TRBV19 | NA | TRBD1 | TGTGCCAGTAGAAAGGAATCGACAGGGCGAAGCAATCAGCCCCAGCATTTT | CASRKESTGRSNQPQHF
TRBJ2-1 | TRBV2 | NA | TRBD2 | TGTGCCAGCAGTTTCGGGACTAGCTTAAATGAGCAGTTCTTC | CASSFGTSLNEQFF
TRBJ1-5 | TRBV7-6 | NA | TRBD1 | TGTGCCAGCAGCTTAGTAGCAGGGGGACAGCCCCAGCATTTT | CASSLVAGGQPQHF
TRBJ2-5 | TRBV2 | NA | NA | TGTGCCAGCAGTGAGCTAGTGGTTTCAGGGGCGGAGACCCAGTACTTC | CASSELVVSGAETQYF
TRBJ2-3 | TRBV7-9 | NA | NA | TGTGCCAGCAGCTTAGCGGGGGCCGATACGCAGTATTTT | CASSLAGADTQYF